Only a few counts were recorded for the clone carrying this T cell receptor beta chain. What it recognizes is unknown. The sample belongs to a study of naive and memory T cell subsets. V lost 6 bases to trimming and J lost 5 bases; unmatched junction nucleotides: 8. This CDR3 spans 14 amino acids. Germline assignment: CDR1 SQVTM and CDR2 ANQGSEA. Whole-study findings and limits: Gini index rose across naive, CM, EM and EMRA in CD4 and CD8. Naive and memory repertoire findings lacked a ground truth for validation. A few larger clonotypes appeared in naive repertoires, especially CD8, possibly memory cells re-expressing CD45RA.

The beta constant-region primer was an equimolar mix of two oligonucleotides covering TRBC1 and TRBC2. Ligated cDNA was amplified by four rounds of PCR with nested alpha and beta constant-region primers and SP2. A 12-nucleotide UMI and the SP2 primer were added to the cDNA 3' end by oligonucleotide ligation. TCRdb analysed the UMI-ligation and nested PCR reads with MiXCR anew, one entry per CDR3 protein. The data contain over 110,000 distinct CDR3 sequences, 15% to 25% of them singletons. The sequenced sample consisted of naive CD8+ T cells from blood. This TCR was recovered from a human donor in good health. The J gene is TRBJ2-5, the V gene TRBV29-1; 11 bases fit TRBD2. This chain's CDR3 is CSVLSGRAGETQYF. In nucleotides, the CDR3 is TGCAGCGTCCTTAGCGGGAGGGCCGGGGAGACCCAGTACTTC. Looking up the rest from reference TRBV29-1 and TRBJ2-5 gives the full variable domain: SAVISQKPSRDICQRGTSLTIQCQVDSQVTMMFWYRQQPGQSLTLIATANQGSEATYESGFVIDKFPISRPNLTFSTLTVSNMSPEDSSIYLCSVLSGRAGETQYFGPGTRLLVL.